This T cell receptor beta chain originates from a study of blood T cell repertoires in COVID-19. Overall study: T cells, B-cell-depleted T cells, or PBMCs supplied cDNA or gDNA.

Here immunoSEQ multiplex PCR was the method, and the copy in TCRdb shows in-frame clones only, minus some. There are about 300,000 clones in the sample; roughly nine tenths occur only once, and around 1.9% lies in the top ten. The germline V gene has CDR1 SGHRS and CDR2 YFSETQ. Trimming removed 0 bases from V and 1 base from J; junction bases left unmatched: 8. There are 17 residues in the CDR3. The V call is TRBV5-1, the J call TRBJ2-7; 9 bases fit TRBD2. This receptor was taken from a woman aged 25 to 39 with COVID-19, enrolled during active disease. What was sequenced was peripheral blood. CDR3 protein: CASSLAHGSGGSYEQYF. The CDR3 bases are TGCGCCAGCAGCTTGGCCCATGGGAGCGGGGGGTCCTACGAGCAGTACTTC. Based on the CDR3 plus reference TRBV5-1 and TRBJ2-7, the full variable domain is KAGVTQTPRYLIKTRGQQVTLSCSPISGHRSVSWYQQTPGQGLQFLFEYFSETQRNKGNFPGRFSGRQFSNSRSEMNVSTLELGDSALYLCASSLAHGSGGSYEQYFGPGTRLTVT.